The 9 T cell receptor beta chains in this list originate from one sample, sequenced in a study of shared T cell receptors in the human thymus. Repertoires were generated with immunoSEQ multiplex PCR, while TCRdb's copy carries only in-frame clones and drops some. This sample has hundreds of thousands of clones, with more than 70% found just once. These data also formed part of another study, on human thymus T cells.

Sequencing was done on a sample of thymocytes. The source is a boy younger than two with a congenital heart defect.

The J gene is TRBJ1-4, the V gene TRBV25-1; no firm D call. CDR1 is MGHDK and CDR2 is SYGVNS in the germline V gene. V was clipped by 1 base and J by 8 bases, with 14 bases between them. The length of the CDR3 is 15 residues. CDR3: CASSEWKGREEKLFF. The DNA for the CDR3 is TGTGCCAGCAGTGAATGGAAAGGAAGGGAGGAAAAACTGTTTTTT.

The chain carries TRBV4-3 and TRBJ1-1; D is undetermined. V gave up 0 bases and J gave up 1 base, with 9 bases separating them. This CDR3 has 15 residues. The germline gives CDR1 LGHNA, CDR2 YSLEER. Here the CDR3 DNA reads TGCGCCAGCAGCCAAGAAATAGAGGGGAACACTGAAGCTTTCTTT. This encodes CASSQEIEGNTEAFF.

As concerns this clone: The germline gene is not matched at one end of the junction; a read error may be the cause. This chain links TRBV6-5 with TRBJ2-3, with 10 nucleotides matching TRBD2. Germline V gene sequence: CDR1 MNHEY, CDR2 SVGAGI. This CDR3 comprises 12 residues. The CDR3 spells CASRNLAGAPTF. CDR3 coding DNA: TGTGCCAGCAGAAATCTAGCGGGAGCCCCGACTTTT.

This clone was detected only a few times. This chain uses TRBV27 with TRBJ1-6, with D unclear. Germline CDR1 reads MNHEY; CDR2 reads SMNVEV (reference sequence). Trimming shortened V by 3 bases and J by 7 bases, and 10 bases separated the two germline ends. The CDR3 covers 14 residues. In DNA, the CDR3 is TGTGCCAGCAGTTTCCGACTAGGCAATTCACCCCTCCACTTT. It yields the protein CASSFRLGNSPLHF.

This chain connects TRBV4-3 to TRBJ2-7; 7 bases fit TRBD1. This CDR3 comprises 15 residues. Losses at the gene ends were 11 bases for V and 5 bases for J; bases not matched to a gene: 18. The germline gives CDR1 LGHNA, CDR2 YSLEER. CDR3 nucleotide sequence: TGCGCCTCTAGCTTCAATAGGGGGCCAGGGAACGAGCAGTACTTC. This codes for CASSFNRGPGNEQYF.

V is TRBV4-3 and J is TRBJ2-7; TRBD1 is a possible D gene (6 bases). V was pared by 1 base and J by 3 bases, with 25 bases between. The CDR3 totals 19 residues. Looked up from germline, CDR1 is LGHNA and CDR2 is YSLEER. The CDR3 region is CASSQAFRPQQRGFYEQYF. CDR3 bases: TGCGCCAGCAGCCAAGCCTTCAGGCCCCAACAGAGGGGGTTCTACGAGCAGTACTTC.

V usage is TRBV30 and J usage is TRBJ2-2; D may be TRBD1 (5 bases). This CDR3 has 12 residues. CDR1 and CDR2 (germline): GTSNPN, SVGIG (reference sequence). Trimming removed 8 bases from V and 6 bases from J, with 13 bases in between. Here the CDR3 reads CARWPGSGELFF. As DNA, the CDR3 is TGTGCCCGGTGGCCAGGGTCCGGGGAGCTGTTTTTT. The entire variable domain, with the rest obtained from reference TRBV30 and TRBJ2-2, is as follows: SQTIHQWPATLVQPVGSPLSLECTVEGTSNPNLYWYRQAAGRGLQLLFYSVGIGQISSEVPQNLSASRPQDRQFILSSKKLLLSDSGFYLCARWPGSGELFFGEGSRLTVL.

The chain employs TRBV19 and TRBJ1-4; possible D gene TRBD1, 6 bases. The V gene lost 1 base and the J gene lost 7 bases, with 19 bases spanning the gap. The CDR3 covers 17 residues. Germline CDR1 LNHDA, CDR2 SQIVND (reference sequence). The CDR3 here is CASSIVWPTGQREKLFF. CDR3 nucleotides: TGTGCCAGTAGTATAGTATGGCCGACAGGTCAACGTGAAAAACTGTTTTTT.

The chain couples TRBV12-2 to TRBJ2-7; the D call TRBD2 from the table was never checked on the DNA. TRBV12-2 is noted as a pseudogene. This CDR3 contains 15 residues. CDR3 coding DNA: TGTGCAAGTCGCTTGGGCGGGAGGCCCTCCTACGAGCAGTACTTC. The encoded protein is CASRLGGRPSYEQYF.